The 28 T cell receptor beta chains reported below all come from one sample, sequenced in a study of control samples from healthy donors and cancer patients. Here immunoSEQ multiplex PCR was the method, and the copy in TCRdb shows in-frame clones only, minus some. There are around 170,000 clones in the sample; over 85% occur only once, and around 1.5% lies in the top ten. The source material was blood. The receptors shown here come from a man in his thirties or forties in good health.

This clone appeared a single time. The chain has TRBV7-2 and TRBJ1-6; possible D gene TRBD1, 5 bases. The CDR3 covers 14 residues. V lost 11 bases, J lost 6 bases, and 17 bases lay in between. In germline, CDR1 is SGHTA, CDR2 FQGNSA. CDR3 sequence: CAGGGGGVNSPLHF. The CDR3 nucleotides are TGTGCCGGGGGAGGCGGGGGAGTTAATTCACCCCTCCACTTT. Full variable domain (remainder filled in from reference TRBV7-2 and TRBJ1-6): GAGVSQSPSNKVTEKGKDVELRCDPISGHTALYWYRQSLGQGLEFLIYFQGNSAPDKSGLPSDRFSAERTGGSVSTLTIQRTQQEDSAVYLCAGGGGGVNSPLHFGNGTRLTVT.

This chain links TRBV15 with TRBJ1-5; 8 bases are a match to TRBD1. The V and J ends lost 2 bases and 5 bases, in that order; junction bases with no gene match: 5. Germline CDR1 is LNHNV and CDR2 is YYDKDF (reference sequence). The CDR3 length is 15 residues. CDR3 bases: TGTGCCACCAGCAGACAGGGGGCAATAGATCAGCCCCAGCATTTT. Encoded protein: CATSRQGAIDQPQHF.

The gene calls are TRBV10-3 and TRBJ2-6; perhaps TRBD2 as D (6 bases). Germline V CDR1 and CDR2: ENHRY, SYGVKD. The CDR3 covers 17 residues. The ends were cut back, 0 bases at V and 2 bases at J, with 11 bases in the middle. Written as DNA, the CDR3 is TGTGCCATCAGTGAGTCGGGACCTAGCGCTGGGGCCAACGTCCTGACTTTC. Translating gives CAISESGPSAGANVLTF.

In its sample, this clone was seen a few times. The identical CDR3 is also encoded by other nucleotide sequences in the sample. The V and J genes are TRBV7-9 and TRBJ2-7; D is ambiguous. Germline lookup yields CDR1 SEHNR and CDR2 FQNEAQ (reference sequence). V was shortened by 4 bases and J by 7 bases, with 11 bases between the two germline ends. CDR3 length: 12 residues. The CDR3 sequence: CASSSGSREQYF. CDR3 DNA sequence: TGTGCCAGCAGCTCGGGTAGCCGGGAGCAGTACTTC.

The rearrangement uses TRBV5-1 and TRBJ1-4; D uncertain. Germline V lookup: CDR1 SGHRS, CDR2 YFSETQ. The length of the CDR3 is 13 residues. Trimming took off 2 bases at V and 8 bases at J, with 10 bases between the two ends. The CDR3 nucleotides are TGCGCCAGCAGCTTTGGCGATTACGAAAAACTGTTTTTT. It specifies CASSFGDYEKLFF.

The genes are TRBV9 and TRBJ1-3; perhaps TRBD1 as D (5 bases). Deletions cut 6 bases from V and 0 bases from J, with 16 bases between. CDR1 and CDR2 from the germline V gene are SGDLS and YYNGEE. This CDR3 has 16 amino acids. CDR3 sequence: CASNSPGHRSGNTIYF. The CDR3 DNA follows: TGTGCCAGCAATAGTCCCGGACACCGCTCTGGAAACACCATATATTTT.

The chain carries TRBV30 and TRBJ2-3; 9 bases align to TRBD2. The V gene end was trimmed by 2 bases and the J gene end by 4 bases; junction bases not matched to a gene: 7. Per the germline V gene, CDR1 is GTSNPN and CDR2 is SVGIG (reference sequence). This CDR3 spans 15 amino acids. For the CDR3, the DNA is TGTGCCTGGAGTACCCTAGCGGGACGGGCAGATACGCAGTATTTT. Protein sequence: CAWSTLAGRADTQYF.

The chain joins TRBV5-6 to TRBJ1-5; D is unclear. The germline gives CDR1 SGHDT, CDR2 YYEEEE. V lost 0 bases and J 4 bases, leaving 5 bases between the germline ends. This CDR3 is 13 amino acids long. Written as DNA, the CDR3 is TGTGCCAGCAGCTTGGGTGTTAATCAGCCCCAGCATTTT. Protein: CASSLGVNQPQHF.

The chain is built from TRBV5-5 and TRBJ1-3; D gene unclear. V was pared by 0 bases and J by 0 bases, with 10 bases between. CDR3 length: 16 amino acids. CDR1 and CDR2 from the germline V gene are SGHKS and YYEKEE (reference sequence). The CDR3 here is CASSLVARSSGNTIYF. The CDR3 coding sequence is TGTGCCAGCAGCTTGGTCGCCAGGAGCTCTGGAAACACCATATATTTT.

The chain links TRBV29-1 to TRBJ2-5, with D possibly TRBD1 on 6 matching bases. Trimming stripped 6 bases from V and 3 bases from J, with 17 bases between. The CDR3 is 14 residues long. Germline V CDR1 and CDR2: SQVTM, ANQGSEA. In DNA, the CDR3 is TGCAGCGTCGGGTGGGTACAGGGTAAAGAGACCCAGTACTTC. It is translated as CSVGWVQGKETQYF.

V and J are TRBV9 and TRBJ1-6, with a possible D match to TRBD1 (6 bases). Trimming removed 4 bases at V and 13 bases at J, with 24 bases between. The V gene's germline CDR1 is SGDLS and CDR2 YYNGEE. The CDR3 length is 16 residues. CDR3 nucleotides: TGTGCCAGCAGCCCCCAGCCGGAACAGGGATTCGGGCCCCTCCACTTT. Amino acids: CASSPQPEQGFGPLHF.

The chain recombines TRBV6-5 with TRBJ1-1; D is unresolved. The germline gives CDR1 MNHEY, CDR2 SVGAGI. The CDR3 covers 14 residues. Trimming shortened V by 5 bases and J by 0 bases, and 10 bases separated the two germline ends. The chain's CDR3 is CASSLSGMNTEAFF. Here the CDR3 DNA reads TGTGCCAGCAGTCTTAGTGGAATGAACACTGAAGCTTTCTTT.

The chain carries TRBV12-3 or TRBV12-4 and TRBJ1-2; D might be TRBD1 (5 bases). The V gene lost 5 bases and the J gene lost 4 bases, with 8 bases spanning the gap. CDR3 length equals 12 residues. The CDR3 DNA sequence: TGTGCCAGCAGTACCGACAGCTATGGCTACACCTTC. This gives the protein CASSTDSYGYTF.

V is TRBV12-3 or TRBV12-4 and J is TRBJ2-1, with no clear D. This CDR3 contains 11 residues. Trimming pared 8 bases from V and 10 bases from J, leaving 12 bases between. CDR3 in amino acids: CASRHSAEQFF. CDR3 sequence (DNA): TGTGCCAGCCGACACAGTGCCGAGCAGTTCTTC.

The CDR3 DNA reads as TGTGCCAGCAGCTTAGCCGGGGCGCAAGGAAACACCATATATTTT. Its translation: CASSLAGAQGNTIYF. J is TRBJ1-3 and V is TRBV11-2, with TRBD1 as a possible D gene (5 bases). V was shortened by 1 base and J by 4 bases, with 11 bases between the two germline ends. Germline lookup yields CDR1 SGHAT and CDR2 FQNNGV. CDR3 length equals 15 residues.

The gene calls are TRBV13 and TRBJ1-1; D is possibly TRBD1 (6 bases). This CDR3 has 13 residues. Germline V gives CDR1 PRHDT, CDR2 FYEKMQ (reference sequence). Trimming cost V 7 bases and J 9 bases, with 18 bases left between them. The CDR3 coding sequence is TGTGCCAGCATCCAAATTTACAGGGCTCAAGCTTTCTTT. It yields the protein CASIQIYRAQAFF.

Only one count was recorded for this clone. The chain has TRBV9 and TRBJ2-5, with a weak D call TRBD2 (6 bases). The V gene lost 2 bases and the J gene lost 4 bases, with 18 bases spanning the gap. The CDR3 totals 16 residues. Per germline, CDR1 SGDLS and CDR2 YYNGEE. In DNA, the CDR3 is TGTGCCAGCAGCGTCGAAGCGGGTTCTAGCAGAGAGACCCAGTACTTC. Translated, it gives CASSVEAGSSRETQYF.

The genes are TRBV27 and TRBJ2-1, with 12 bases matching TRBD2. Losses at the gene ends were 2 bases for V and 0 bases for J; bases not matched to a gene: 14. This CDR3 region has 21 residues. Germline lookup yields CDR1 MNHEY and CDR2 SMNVEV (reference sequence). Written as DNA, the CDR3 is TGTGCCAGCAGTTTAAGCCGTATCCAACTAGCGGGAGGCGGCTCCTACAATGAGCAGTTCTTC. Amino acid sequence: CASSLSRIQLAGGGSYNEQFF.

V gene TRBV24-1 combines with J gene TRBJ2-3, with 9 bases matching TRBD1. The V segment lost 3 bases and the J segment 5 bases; nucleotides outside the gene matches: 2. CDR1 is KGHDR, CDR2 SFDVKD, per germline. The CDR3 is 14 residues long. Here the CDR3 reads CATSDRQGGDTQYF. The DNA of the CDR3 is TGTGCCACCAGTGATCGACAGGGGGGAGATACGCAGTATTTT.

The J gene is TRBJ2-7, the V gene TRBV19; D perhaps matches TRBD1 (5 bases). V was clipped by 5 bases and J by 0 bases, with 14 bases between them. Per the germline V gene, CDR1 is LNHDA and CDR2 is SQIVND (reference sequence). The CDR3 spans 15 residues. In DNA, the CDR3 is TGTGCCAGTAGTCCTACAGGACCGAACTCCTACGAGCAGTACTTC. It specifies CASSPTGPNSYEQYF.

This chain joins TRBV11-2 and TRBJ1-2; D is unresolved. The CDR3 extends over 12 amino acids. Germline-derived CDR1 and CDR2 are SGHAT and FQNNGV. Deletions cut 0 bases from V and 6 bases from J, with 5 bases between. The CDR3: CASSLELHGYTF. CDR3 in DNA: TGTGCCAGCAGCTTAGAACTGCATGGCTACACCTTC.

This clone was picked up one time. This sequence joins TRBV28 and TRBJ2-7; 8 positions match TRBD2. The CDR3 runs 15 residues. The germline V gene encodes CDR1 MDHEN and CDR2 SYDVKM. With V trimmed by 4 bases and J by 1 base, 6 bases remained unmatched. In DNA, the CDR3 is TGTGCCAGCAGTTCCGGGGGCGGGAGGTCCTACGAGCAGTACTTC. Encoded protein: CASSSGGGRSYEQYF.

The chain combines TRBV5-1 with TRBJ2-3; D possibly corresponds to TRBD2 (5 bases). This CDR3 has 14 amino acids. Between the trimmed V and J ends, which lost 0 bases and 4 bases, there was a span of 9 bases. Germline assignment: CDR1 SGHRS and CDR2 YFSETQ. The CDR3 sequence: CASSLGAGSDTQYF. The CDR3 DNA reads as TGCGCCAGCAGCTTGGGGGCGGGCTCAGATACGCAGTATTTT.

The V call is TRBV3-1 (or the pseudogene TRBV3-2), the J call TRBJ2-7, with 9 bases matching TRBD1. This CDR3 comprises 17 residues. CDR1 LGHDT and CDR2 YNNKEL come from the germline V gene (reference sequence). The trim removed 0 bases at V and 2 bases at J, leaving 8 bases unmatched. Here the CDR3 reads CASSQEFRDRATYEQYF. CDR3 coding DNA: TGTGCCAGCAGCCAAGAGTTTCGGGACAGGGCTACCTACGAGCAGTACTTC.

The gene calls are TRBV12-5 and TRBJ2-1, with 7 bases that match TRBD1. Germline V lookup: CDR1 LGHNT, CDR2 FRNRAP. The CDR3 has 12 amino acids. The ends lost 3 bases at V and 11 bases at J; junction bases unmatched: 4. CDR3 nucleotide sequence: TGTGCTAGTGGTTTCCCGGGACAGCAGCAGTTCTTC. The encoded protein is CASGFPGQQQFF.

The chain uses TRBV9 and TRBJ1-2, with D hard to call. CDR1 and CDR2 from the germline V gene are SGDLS and YYNGEE. The V end was cut by 0 bases, the J end by 6 bases, with 9 bases between. The CDR3 sequence is 13 residues long. CDR3 region: CASSVGSEDGYTF. CDR3 coding DNA: TGTGCCAGCAGCGTAGGGTCCGAGGATGGCTACACCTTC.

This clone came up a few times. The chain links TRBV4-3 to TRBJ1-2; D is undetermined. The CDR3 totals 15 residues. Germline V lookup: CDR1 LGHNA, CDR2 YSLEER. The ends were cut back, 0 bases at V and 0 bases at J, with 8 bases in the middle. The CDR3 protein is CASSQDRGANYGYTF. The CDR3 bases are TGCGCCAGCAGCCAAGATCGGGGTGCTAACTATGGCTACACCTTC.

This chain uses TRBV5-4 with TRBJ2-3; TRBD2 matches at 12 bases. The V segment lost 4 bases and the J segment 5 bases; nucleotides outside the gene matches: 5. Germline loops: CDR1 SGHNT, CDR2 YYREEE (reference sequence). The CDR3 loop spans 15 amino acids. CDR3 bases: TGTGCCAGCAGCCCCCGGACTAGCGGGAAAGATACGCAGTATTTT. Translating it yields CASSPRTSGKDTQYF.